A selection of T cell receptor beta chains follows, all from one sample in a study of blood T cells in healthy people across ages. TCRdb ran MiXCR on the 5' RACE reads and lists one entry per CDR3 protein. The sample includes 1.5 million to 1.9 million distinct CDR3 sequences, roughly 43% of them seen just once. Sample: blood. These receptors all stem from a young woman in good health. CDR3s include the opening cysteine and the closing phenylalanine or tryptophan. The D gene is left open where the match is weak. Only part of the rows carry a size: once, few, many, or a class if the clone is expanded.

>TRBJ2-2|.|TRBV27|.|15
TGTGCCAGCAGTACACTAGAGGCGAACACCGGGGAGCTGTTTTTT
CASSTLEANTGELFF
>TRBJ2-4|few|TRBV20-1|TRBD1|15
TGCAGTGCTAGGGAACAGGGGGCGGCCAAAAACATTCAGTACTTC
CSAREQGAAKNIQYF
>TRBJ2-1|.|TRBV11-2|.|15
TGTGCCAGCAGCTTAATTAGGGGGATCTACAATGAGCAGTTCTTC
CASSLIRGIYNEQFF
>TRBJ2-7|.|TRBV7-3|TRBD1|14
TGTGCCAGCAGCTTAACATTACAGGGGTACGAGCAGTACTTC
CASSLTLQGYEQYF
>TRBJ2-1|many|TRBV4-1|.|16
TGCGCCAGCAGCCCAATCGACCTGATCTCCTACAATGAGCAGTTCTTC
CASSPIDLISYNEQFF
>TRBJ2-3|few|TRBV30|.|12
TGTGCCTGGAGTTCAGGGACAGATACGCAGTATTTT
CAWSSGTDTQYF
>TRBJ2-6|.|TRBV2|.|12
TGTGCCAGCGGGGACACGGTCGACGTCCTGACTTTC
CASGDTVDVLTF
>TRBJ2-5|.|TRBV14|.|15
TGTGCCAGCAGCCGTCTTGTGGGGGTTCGGGAGACCCAGTACTTC
CASSRLVGVRETQYF
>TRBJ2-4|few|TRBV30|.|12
TGTGCCTGGAGTGTGGGACGTGGCATTCAGTACTTC
CAWSVGRGIQYF
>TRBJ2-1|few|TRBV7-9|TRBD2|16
TGTGCCAGCAGCATTACGACTAGCGGGAGATCCTATGAGCAGTTCTTC
CASSITTSGRSYEQFF
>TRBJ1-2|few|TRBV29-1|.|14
TGCAGCGGGGCCCTCTCAGTACGCCCCTATGGCTACACCTTC
CSGALSVRPYGYTF
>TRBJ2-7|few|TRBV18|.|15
TGTGCCAGCTCAGGGACCCAGGTCCTCTCCTACGAGCAGTACTTC
CASSGTQVLSYEQYF
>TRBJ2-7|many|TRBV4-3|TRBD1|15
TGCGCCAGCAGCCAAGAGACAGGGGGATCCTACGAGCAGTACTTC
CASSQETGGSYEQYF
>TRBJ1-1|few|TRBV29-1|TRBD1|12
TGCAGCGTTGAAGCGTTGACAGGGGGGGCTTTCTTT
CSVEALTGGAFF
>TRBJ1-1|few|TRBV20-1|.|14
TGCAGTGCTAGCCTCTGGGGGCCGGGCACTGAAGCTTTCTTT
CSASLWGPGTEAFF
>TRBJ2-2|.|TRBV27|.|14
TGTGCCAGCAGTCCAGGACATTACACCGGGGAGCTGTTTTTT
CASSPGHYTGELFF
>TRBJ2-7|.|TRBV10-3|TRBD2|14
TGTGCCATGAATAGCGGGAGGAGCTCCTACGAGCAGTACTTC
CAMNSGRSSYEQYF
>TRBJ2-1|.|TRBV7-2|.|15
TGTGCCAGCAGCCTATCCCCATCGGCATACAATGAGCAGTTCTTC
CASSLSPSAYNEQFF
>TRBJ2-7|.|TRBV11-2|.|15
TGTGCCAGCAGCCTCGTTGGCAGGCGCAACTACGAGCAGTACTTC
CASSLVGRRNYEQYF
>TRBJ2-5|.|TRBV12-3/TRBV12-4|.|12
TGTGCCAGCAGTTTTTATGCAGAGACCCAGTACTTC
CASSFYAETQYF
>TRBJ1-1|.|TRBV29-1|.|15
TGCAGCGTTGAGCCCAGGACACATCCCGCAATGTTAGCTTTCTTT
CSVEPRTHPAMLAFF
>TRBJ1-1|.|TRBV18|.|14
TGTGCCAGCTCACCAACGGGGCAGAACACTGAAGCTTTCTTT
CASSPTGQNTEAFF
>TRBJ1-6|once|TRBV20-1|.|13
TGCAGTGCTAGGCAGGGGTCGGATTCACCCCTCCACTTT
CSARQGSDSPLHF
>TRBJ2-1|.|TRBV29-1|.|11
TGCAGCCGGGGGTGGTACAATGAGCAGTTCTTC
CSRGWYNEQFF
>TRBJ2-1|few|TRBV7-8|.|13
TGTGCCAGCAGCTTAGGCCCGGGGGTTGAGCAGTTCTTC
CASSLGPGVEQFF
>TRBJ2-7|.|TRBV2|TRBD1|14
TGTGCCAGCACCAGACAGGGGGCCGATTGCGAGCAGTACTTC
CASTRQGADCEQYF
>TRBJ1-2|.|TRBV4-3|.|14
TGCGCCAGCAGCCAAGATCTTACAACCTATGGCTACACCTTC
CASSQDLTTYGYTF
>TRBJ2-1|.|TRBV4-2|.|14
TGTGCCAGCAGCCAAGGAATAGGGATCAATGAGCAGTTCTTC
CASSQGIGINEQFF